Listed below are T cell receptor beta chains from one sample, sequenced in a study of early T cells in non-severe SARS-CoV-2 infection. TCRdb used MiXCR to reprocess the 5' RACE reads, holding one entry per CDR3 protein. The sample carries 45,000 to 75,000 distinct CDR3 sequences, approximately 12% recorded once. The sequenced sample consisted of whole blood. Receptors were obtained from an adult who was a healthcare worker with PCR-confirmed SARS-CoV-2 infection or an uninfected control (not recorded which). CDR3s include the opening cysteine and the closing phenylalanine or tryptophan. D genes are given only for firm matches. Clone size appears in some rows only: once, few, many, or a class for an expanded clone.

d_gene: TRBD1
j_gene: TRBJ2-6
abundance: .
v_gene: TRBV28
CDR3nt: TGTGCCAGCTGCCCGGGACAGGGGGCTTTTGGGGCCAACGTCCTGACTTTC
CDR3aa: CASCPGQGAFGANVLTF

d_gene: .
j_gene: TRBJ1-2
abundance: once
v_gene: TRBV6-5
CDR3nt: TGTGCCAGCAGTTTGCAGGGTTACGGCTACACCTTC
CDR3aa: CASSLQGYGYTF

d_gene: TRBD2
j_gene: TRBJ2-1
abundance: few
v_gene: TRBV7-2
CDR3nt: TGTGCCAGCAGCTTATTTGCTAGCGGGGGGGCGAGGAATGAGCAGTTCTTC
CDR3aa: CASSLFASGGARNEQFF

d_gene: .
j_gene: TRBJ2-1
abundance: .
v_gene: TRBV10-3
CDR3nt: TGTGCCATCAGTGAGTCCACAGGGTTGGGGGATGAGCAGTTCTTC
CDR3aa: CAISESTGLGDEQFF

d_gene: TRBD1
j_gene: TRBJ1-2
abundance: few
v_gene: TRBV15
CDR3nt: TGTGCCACCAGCAGCGGGCCGGGACAGATCAACTATGGCTACACCTTC
CDR3aa: CATSSGPGQINYGYTF

d_gene: .
j_gene: TRBJ1-1
abundance: many
v_gene: TRBV5-1
CDR3nt: TGCGCCAGCAGCTTCTCGGACACTGAAGCTTTCTTT
CDR3aa: CASSFSDTEAFF

d_gene: TRBD1
j_gene: TRBJ1-4
abundance: many
v_gene: TRBV6-1
CDR3nt: TGTGCCAGCAGAACCGGGACAGGGGGCGGAAAACTGTTTTTT
CDR3aa: CASRTGTGGGKLFF

d_gene: .
j_gene: TRBJ1-1
abundance: many
v_gene: TRBV29-1
CDR3nt: TGCAGCGTCGGCCCGGGGGTTCTGGCTTTCTTT
CDR3aa: CSVGPGVLAFF

d_gene: .
j_gene: TRBJ2-3
abundance: few
v_gene: TRBV7-2
CDR3nt: TGTGCCAGCAGCTTACTACCCGGGCTGGGTGTGGCAGATACGCAGTATTTT
CDR3aa: CASSLLPGLGVADTQYF

d_gene: .
j_gene: TRBJ2-2
abundance: .
v_gene: TRBV2
CDR3nt: TGTGCCAGCAGTGACGTTGCGAACACCGGGGAGCTGTTTTTT
CDR3aa: CASSDVANTGELFF

d_gene: TRBD2
j_gene: TRBJ2-7
abundance: few
v_gene: TRBV12-3/TRBV12-4
CDR3nt: TGTGCCAGCAGCACGCAACTAGCGGGATTCGACGAGCAGTACTTC
CDR3aa: CASSTQLAGFDEQYF

d_gene: .
j_gene: TRBJ2-5
abundance: many
v_gene: TRBV5-1
CDR3nt: TGCGCCAGCAGGCGGGACCACTCAGAGACCCAGTACTTC
CDR3aa: CASRRDHSETQYF

d_gene: TRBD1
j_gene: TRBJ1-5
abundance: few
v_gene: TRBV28
CDR3nt: TGTGCCAGCACATTTAATCCGGGACAGTTTAGCAATCAGCCCCAGCATTTT
CDR3aa: CASTFNPGQFSNQPQHF

d_gene: .
j_gene: TRBJ2-2
abundance: .
v_gene: TRBV7-2
CDR3nt: TGTGCCAGCAGCGGATACATAAGCGTTTCCGGAACCGGGGAGCTGTTTTTT
CDR3aa: CASSGYISVSGTGELFF

d_gene: .
j_gene: TRBJ1-3
abundance: few
v_gene: TRBV6-5
CDR3nt: TGTGCCAGCAGTGCCTTCCCTCCTGGAAACACCATATATTTT
CDR3aa: CASSAFPPGNTIYF

d_gene: .
j_gene: TRBJ1-4
abundance: .
v_gene: TRBV27
CDR3nt: TGTGCCAGCAGCACACTGAATGAAAAACTGTTTTTT
CDR3aa: CASSTLNEKLFF